What follows are 7 T cell receptor beta chains derived from one specimen sequenced in a study of cytomegalovirus exposure and HLA in healthy donors. With 60 Vbeta and 13 Jbeta primers, the PCR was carried out. Only in-frame clones appear in the TCRdb table, and some are missing; sequencing was by immunoSEQ multiplex PCR. Here the sample table reports 200,000 to 250,000 clones. Sequenced sample: PBMCs. These receptors came from a woman aged 25 to 39 in good health and CMV-seropositive.

The V call is TRBV10-1, the J call TRBJ2-7; the match to TRBD2 covers 13 bases. This CDR3 spans 15 amino acids. CDR1 and CDR2 (germline): WNHNN, SYGVQD (reference sequence). V lost 7 bases and J lost 5; bases outside the gene matches: 8. The CDR3 spells CASNNRTSGSDEQYF. CDR3 nucleotides: TGCGCCAGCAATAACCGGACTAGCGGGAGTGACGAGCAGTACTTC.

The J gene is TRBJ1-4, the V gene TRBV19; D is possibly TRBD1 (6 bases). This CDR3 has 15 amino acids. Germline lookup yields CDR1 LNHDA and CDR2 SQIVND (reference sequence). V lost 5 bases and J lost 5, with 15 bases in between. CDR3 protein: CASSLYRAGNEKLFF. CDR3 bases: TGTGCCAGTAGTCTATACAGGGCTGGGAATGAAAAACTGTTTTTT.

This chain uses TRBV4-1 with TRBJ1-1, with 7 bases fitting TRBD1. The CDR3 spans 16 residues. Looked up from germline, CDR1 is MGHRA and CDR2 is YSYEKL. The junction had 11 bases not matched to a gene; V was cut back by 3 bases and J by 4 bases. Here the CDR3 DNA reads TGCGCCAGCAGCCACGGAATGCCGGGACAGCTCACTGAAGCTTTCTTT. Translating gives CASSHGMPGQLTEAFF.

This sequence joins TRBV19 and TRBJ1-1; D remains ambiguous. Germline CDR1 and CDR2: LNHDA and SQIVND (reference sequence). Trimming cost V 1 base and J 2 bases, with 5 bases left between them. The CDR3 covers 13 residues. The CDR3 nucleotides read TGTGCCAGTAGTATAGTCCCAAACACTGAAGCTTTCTTT. Protein product: CASSIVPNTEAFF.

V and J are TRBV2 and TRBJ2-1; 9 bases map to TRBD2. This CDR3 has 15 residues. Germline V gives CDR1 SNHLY, CDR2 FYNNEI. The junction had 2 bases not matched to a gene; V was cut back by 3 bases and J by 2 bases. The CDR3 region is CASSDSGGTYNEQFF. CDR3 in DNA: TGTGCCAGCAGTGACAGCGGGGGGACCTACAATGAGCAGTTCTTC.

The chain uses TRBV19 and TRBJ1-5; TRBD1 might be the D (5 bases). The germline V gene has CDR1 LNHDA and CDR2 SQIVND (reference sequence). Trimming shortened V by 3 bases and J by 1 base, and 13 bases separated the two germline ends. The CDR3 has 16 residues. CDR3 loop: CASSIPLTVSNQPQHF. The CDR3 DNA follows: TGTGCCAGTAGTATTCCGTTGACAGTGAGCAATCAGCCCCAGCATTTT.

As to this clone: One junction end does not reproduce the germline sequence, and a read error may be involved. Other DNA sequences within the sample encode an identical CDR3. CDR3 protein: CRVFEQYF. Written as DNA, the CDR3 is TGCCGAGTTTTCGAGCAGTACTTC. The chain uses TRBV2 and TRBJ2-7, with D uncertain. Germline lookup yields CDR1 SNHLY and CDR2 FYNNEI. The CDR3 has 8 amino acids.